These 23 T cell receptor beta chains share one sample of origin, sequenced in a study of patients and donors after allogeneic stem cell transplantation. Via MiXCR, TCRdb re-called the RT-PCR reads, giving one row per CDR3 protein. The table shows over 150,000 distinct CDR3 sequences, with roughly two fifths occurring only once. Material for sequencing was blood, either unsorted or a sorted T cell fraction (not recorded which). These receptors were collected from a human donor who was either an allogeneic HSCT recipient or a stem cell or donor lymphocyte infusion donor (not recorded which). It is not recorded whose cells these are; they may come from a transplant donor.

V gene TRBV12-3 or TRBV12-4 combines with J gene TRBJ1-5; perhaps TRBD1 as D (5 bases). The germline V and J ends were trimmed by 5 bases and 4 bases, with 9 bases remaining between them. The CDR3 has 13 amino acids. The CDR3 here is CASSRGGNQPQHF. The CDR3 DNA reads TGTGCCAGCAGTCGGGGGGGGAATCAGCCCCAGCATTTT.

For the CDR3, the DNA is TGCGCCAGCAGCTTGTACAACAGCGTCGGGGCCTACAATGAGCAGTTCTTC. It yields the protein CASSLYNSVGAYNEQFF. V is TRBV5-1 and J is TRBJ2-1; a possible D gene is TRBD2 (5 bases). Germline V gene sequence: CDR1 SGHRS, CDR2 YFSETQ. The V and J ends lost 1 base and 2 bases respectively, with 16 bases between them. The CDR3 runs 17 residues.

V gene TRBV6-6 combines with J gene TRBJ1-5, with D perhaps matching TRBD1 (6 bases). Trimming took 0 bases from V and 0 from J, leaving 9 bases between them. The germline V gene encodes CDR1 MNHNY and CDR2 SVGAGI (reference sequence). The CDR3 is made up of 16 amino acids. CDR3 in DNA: TGTGCCAGCAGTTACTCGGGGGGCCTTAGCAATCAGCCCCAGCATTTT. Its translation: CASSYSGGLSNQPQHF.

This CDR3 reads CASSSKGSGNTIYF. The DNA of the CDR3 is TGTGCCAGCAGCTCCAAGGGGTCTGGAAACACCATATATTTT. The chain uses TRBV12-3 or TRBV12-4 and TRBJ1-3, with D perhaps matching TRBD1 (5 bases). CDR3 length: 14 amino acids. V shed 6 bases and J shed 1 base, with 10 bases lying between them.

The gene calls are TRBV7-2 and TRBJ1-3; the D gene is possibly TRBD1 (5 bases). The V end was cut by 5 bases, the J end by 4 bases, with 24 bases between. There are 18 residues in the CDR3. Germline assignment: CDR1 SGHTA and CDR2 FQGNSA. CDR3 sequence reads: CASSPRRGPRLGGNTIYF. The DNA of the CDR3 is TGTGCCAGCAGCCCTAGGAGGGGACCCCGCCTTGGGGGAAACACCATATATTTT.

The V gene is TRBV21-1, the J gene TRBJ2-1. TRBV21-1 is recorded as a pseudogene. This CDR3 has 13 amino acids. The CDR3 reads CASMRRPMNEQFF. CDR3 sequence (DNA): TGTGCCAGCATGCGAAGGCCAATGAATGAGCAGTTCTTC.

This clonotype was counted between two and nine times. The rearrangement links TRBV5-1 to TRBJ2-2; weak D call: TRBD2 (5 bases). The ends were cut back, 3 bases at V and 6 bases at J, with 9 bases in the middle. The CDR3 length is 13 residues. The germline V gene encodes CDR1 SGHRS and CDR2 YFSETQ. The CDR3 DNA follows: TGCGCCAGCAGCTCGAGGGAATCCGGGGAGCTGTTTTTT. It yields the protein CASSSRESGELFF. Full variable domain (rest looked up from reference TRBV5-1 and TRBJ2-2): KAGVTQTPRYLIKTRGQQVTLSCSPISGHRSVSWYQQTPGQGLQFLFEYFSETQRNKGNFPGRFSGRQFSNSRSEMNVSTLELGDSALYLCASSSRESGELFFGEGSRLTVL.

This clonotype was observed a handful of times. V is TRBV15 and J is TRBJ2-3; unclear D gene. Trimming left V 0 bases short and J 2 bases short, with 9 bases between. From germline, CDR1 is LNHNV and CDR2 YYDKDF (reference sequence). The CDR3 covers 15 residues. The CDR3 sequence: CATSRDLGYTDTQYF. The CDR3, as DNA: TGTGCCACCAGCAGAGATTTGGGGTACACAGATACGCAGTATTTT.

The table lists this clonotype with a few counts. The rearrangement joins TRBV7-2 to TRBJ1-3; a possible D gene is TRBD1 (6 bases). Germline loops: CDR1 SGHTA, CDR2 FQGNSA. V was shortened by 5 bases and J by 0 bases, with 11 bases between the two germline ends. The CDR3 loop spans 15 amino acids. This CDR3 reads CASSPRDTSGNTIYF. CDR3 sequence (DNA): TGTGCCAGCAGCCCCCGGGACACCTCTGGAAACACCATATATTTT.

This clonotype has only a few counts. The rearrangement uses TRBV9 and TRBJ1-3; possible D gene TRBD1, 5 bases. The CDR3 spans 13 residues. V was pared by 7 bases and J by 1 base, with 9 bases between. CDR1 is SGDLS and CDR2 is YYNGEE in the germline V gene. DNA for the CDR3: TGTGCCAGCGGGGGTTCTTCTGGAAACACCATATATTTT. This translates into CASGGSSGNTIYF.

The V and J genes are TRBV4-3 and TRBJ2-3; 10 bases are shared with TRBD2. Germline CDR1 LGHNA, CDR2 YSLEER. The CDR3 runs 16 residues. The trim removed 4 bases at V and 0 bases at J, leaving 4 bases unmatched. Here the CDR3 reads CASSPTTSGSTDTQYF. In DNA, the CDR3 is TGCGCCAGCAGCCCTACGACTAGCGGGAGCACAGATACGCAGTATTTT.

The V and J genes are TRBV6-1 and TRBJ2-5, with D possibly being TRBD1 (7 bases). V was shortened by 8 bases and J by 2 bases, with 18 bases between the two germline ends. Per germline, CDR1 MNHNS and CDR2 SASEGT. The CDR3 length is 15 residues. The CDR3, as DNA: TGTGCCAGCCCTGGGGGGACAGCTATTCAAGAGACCCAGTACTTC. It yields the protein CASPGGTAIQETQYF.

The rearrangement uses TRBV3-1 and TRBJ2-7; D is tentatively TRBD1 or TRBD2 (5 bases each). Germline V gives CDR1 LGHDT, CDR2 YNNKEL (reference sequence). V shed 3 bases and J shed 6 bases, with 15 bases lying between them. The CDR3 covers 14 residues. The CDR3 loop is CASSHSLGVSEQYF. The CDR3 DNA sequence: TGTGCCAGCAGCCACTCTTTGGGGGTATCCGAGCAGTACTTC.

DNA for the CDR3: TGTGCCACCAGTGAAGGGGGGCTAGCGGGAGAGACCCAGTACTTC. Protein product: CATSEGGLAGETQYF. The chain couples TRBV24-1 to TRBJ2-5; 8 bases are a match to TRBD2. V lost 4 bases, J lost 4 bases, and 7 bases stayed unmatched. The CDR3 is 15 amino acids. The V gene's germline CDR1 is KGHDR and CDR2 SFDVKD.

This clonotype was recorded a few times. The CDR3 region is CASLPAGTNEQFF. Written as DNA, the CDR3 is TGTGCCAGCCTCCCTGCGGGGACTAATGAGCAGTTCTTC. The chain combines TRBV27 with TRBJ2-1; TRBD2 is a possible D gene (6 bases). CDR3 length equals 13 residues. V gave up 8 bases and J gave up 7 bases, with 15 bases separating them. Germline assignment: CDR1 MNHEY and CDR2 SMNVEV (reference sequence).

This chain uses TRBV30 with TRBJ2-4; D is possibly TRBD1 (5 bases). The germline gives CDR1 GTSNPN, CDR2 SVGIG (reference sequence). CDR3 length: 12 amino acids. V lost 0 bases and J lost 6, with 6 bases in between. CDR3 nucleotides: TGTGCCTGGAGTGTGGACATAAACATTCAGTACTTC. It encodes CAWSVDINIQYF.

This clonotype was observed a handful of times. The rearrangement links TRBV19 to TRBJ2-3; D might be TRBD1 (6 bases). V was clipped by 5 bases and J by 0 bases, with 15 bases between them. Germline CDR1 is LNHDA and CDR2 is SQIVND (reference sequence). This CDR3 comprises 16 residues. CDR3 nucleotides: TGTGCCAGTAGTTTTGGGGACACCCCTAGCACAGATACGCAGTATTTT. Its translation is CASSFGDTPSTDTQYF.

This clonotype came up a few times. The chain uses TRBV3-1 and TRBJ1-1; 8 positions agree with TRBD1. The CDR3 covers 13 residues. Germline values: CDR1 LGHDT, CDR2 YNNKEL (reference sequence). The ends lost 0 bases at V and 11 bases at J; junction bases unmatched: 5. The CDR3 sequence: CASSQEVDRGAFF. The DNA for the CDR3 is TGTGCCAGCAGCCAAGAAGTCGACAGGGGCGCTTTCTTT.

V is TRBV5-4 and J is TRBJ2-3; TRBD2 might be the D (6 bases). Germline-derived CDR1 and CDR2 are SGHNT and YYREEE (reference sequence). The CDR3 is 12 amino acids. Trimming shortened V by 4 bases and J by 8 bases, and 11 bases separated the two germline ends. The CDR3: CASSPLGGTQYF. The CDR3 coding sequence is TGTGCCAGCAGCCCCCTGGGGGGTACGCAGTATTTT.

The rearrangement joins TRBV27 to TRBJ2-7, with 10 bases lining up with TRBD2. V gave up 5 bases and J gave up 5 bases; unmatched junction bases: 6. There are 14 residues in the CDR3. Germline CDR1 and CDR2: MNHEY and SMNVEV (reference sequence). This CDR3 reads CASSPGTSAHEQYF. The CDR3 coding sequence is TGTGCCAGCAGTCCCGGGACTAGCGCTCACGAGCAGTACTTC.

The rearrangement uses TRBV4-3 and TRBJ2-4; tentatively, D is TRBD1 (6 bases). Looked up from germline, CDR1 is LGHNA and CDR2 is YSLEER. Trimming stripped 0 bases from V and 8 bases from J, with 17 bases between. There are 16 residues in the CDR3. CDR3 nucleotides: TGCGCCAGCAGCCAAGATTACAACAGGGAACGAGACATTCAGTACTTC. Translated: CASSQDYNRERDIQYF.

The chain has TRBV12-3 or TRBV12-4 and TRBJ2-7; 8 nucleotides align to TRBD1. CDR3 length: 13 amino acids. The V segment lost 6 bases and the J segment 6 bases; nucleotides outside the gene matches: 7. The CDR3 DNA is TGTGCCAGCAGAAGGACAGGGAGCTCCGAGCAGTACTTC. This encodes CASRRTGSSEQYF.

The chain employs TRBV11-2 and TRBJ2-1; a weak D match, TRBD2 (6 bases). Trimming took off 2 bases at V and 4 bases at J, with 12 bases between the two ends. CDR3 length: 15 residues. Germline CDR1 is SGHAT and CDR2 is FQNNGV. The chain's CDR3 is CASSLQGGRYNEQFF. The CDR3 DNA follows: TGTGCCAGCAGCTTACAAGGTGGGAGGTACAATGAGCAGTTCTTC.